This T cell receptor beta chain was identified in a study of T cell responses to AZD1222 COVID-19 vaccine. Study-wide findings and caveats: A mostly white British donor set with more females was recruited, and clonal diversity was possibly underestimated. Breadth and depth of Spike-specific TCRs rose after two AZD1222 doses.

Sequenced by immunoSEQ multiplex PCR; TCRdb stores in-frame clones only, minus some. The sample has over 110,000 clones; about 92% are singletons. The CDR3 totals 15 residues. V lost 5 bases, J lost 1 base, and 16 bases lay in between. Germline CDR1 and CDR2: SGHTS and YDEGEE. For this clone: The antigen remains undetermined.

The chain combines TRBV5-8 with TRBJ2-7; D unresolved. This clonotype was sampled from an adult in good health. Sequenced material: peripheral blood, taken on day 0 of AZD1222 vaccination. CDR3 region: CASSAEGFASYEQYF. CDR3 sequence (DNA): TGTGCCAGCAGTGCCGAAGGGTTTGCGTCCTACGAGCAGTACTTC.